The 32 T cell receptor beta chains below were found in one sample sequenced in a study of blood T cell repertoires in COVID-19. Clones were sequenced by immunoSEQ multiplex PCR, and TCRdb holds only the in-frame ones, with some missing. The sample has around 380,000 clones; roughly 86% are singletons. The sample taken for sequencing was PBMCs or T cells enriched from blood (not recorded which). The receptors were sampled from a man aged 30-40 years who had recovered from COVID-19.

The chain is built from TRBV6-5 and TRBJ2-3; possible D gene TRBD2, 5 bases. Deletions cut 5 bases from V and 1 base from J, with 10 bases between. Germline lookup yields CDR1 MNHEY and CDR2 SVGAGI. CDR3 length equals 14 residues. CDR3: CASSPDWRTDTQYF. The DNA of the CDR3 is TGTGCCAGCAGTCCGGACTGGCGCACAGATACGCAGTATTTT.

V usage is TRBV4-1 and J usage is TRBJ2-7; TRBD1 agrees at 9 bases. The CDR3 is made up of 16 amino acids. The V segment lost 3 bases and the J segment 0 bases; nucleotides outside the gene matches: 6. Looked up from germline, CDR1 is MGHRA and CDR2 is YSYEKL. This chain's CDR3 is CASSQHTGGGSYEQYF. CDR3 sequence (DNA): TGCGCCAGCAGCCAGCACACAGGGGGCGGCTCCTACGAGCAGTACTTC.

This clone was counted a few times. The CDR3 protein is CASSLSFRETEAFF. In DNA form, the CDR3 reads TGTGCCAGCAGCTTGTCCTTCCGGGAGACTGAAGCTTTCTTT. V gene TRBV5-4 combines with J gene TRBJ1-1; D is undetermined. V was shortened by 1 base and J by 5 bases, with 12 bases between the two germline ends. The germline gives CDR1 SGHNT, CDR2 YYREEE (reference sequence). The CDR3 consists of 14 residues.

Here the CDR3 reads CASSSTGTGADTQYF. The CDR3 DNA sequence: TGTGCCAGCAGCAGCACCGGGACAGGGGCCGATACGCAGTATTTT. This chain connects TRBV7-6 to TRBJ2-3; 10 bases match TRBD1. The J segment lost 6 bases and the V segment lost 5 bases, leaving 8 bases of the junction unmatched. Germline assignment: CDR1 SGHVS and CDR2 FNYEAQ. CDR3 size: 15 residues. The entire variable domain, with the rest obtained from reference TRBV7-6 and TRBJ2-3, is as follows: GAGVSQSPRYKVTKRGQDVALRCDPISGHVSLYWYRQALGQGPEFLTYFNYEAQQDKSGLPNDRFSAERPEGSISTLTIQRTEQRDSAMYRCASSSTGTGADTQYFGPGTRLTVL.

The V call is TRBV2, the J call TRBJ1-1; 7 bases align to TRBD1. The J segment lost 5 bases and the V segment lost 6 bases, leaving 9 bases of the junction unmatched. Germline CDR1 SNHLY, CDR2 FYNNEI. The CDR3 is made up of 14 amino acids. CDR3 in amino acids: CASSAGQSYTEAFF. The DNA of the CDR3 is TGTGCCAGCAGCGCGGGACAGTCTTATACTGAAGCTTTCTTT. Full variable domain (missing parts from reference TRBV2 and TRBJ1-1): EPEVTQTPSHQVTQMGQEVILRCVPISNHLYFYWYRQILGQKVEFLVSFYNNEISEKSEIFDDQFSVERPDGSNFTLKIRSTKLEDSAMYFCASSAGQSYTEAFFGQGTRLTVV.

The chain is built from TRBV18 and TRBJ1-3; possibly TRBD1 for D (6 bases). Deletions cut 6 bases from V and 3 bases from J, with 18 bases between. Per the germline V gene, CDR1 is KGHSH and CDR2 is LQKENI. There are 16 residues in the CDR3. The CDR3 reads CASSLSTGNFGNTIYF. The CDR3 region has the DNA TGTGCCAGCTCTCTATCTACAGGGAATTTTGGAAACACCATATATTTT.

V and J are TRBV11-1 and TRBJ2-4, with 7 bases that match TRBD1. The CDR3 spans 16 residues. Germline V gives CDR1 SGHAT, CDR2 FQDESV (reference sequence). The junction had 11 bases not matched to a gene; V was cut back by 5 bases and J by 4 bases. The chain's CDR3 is CASSLFPGTEKNIQYF. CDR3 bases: TGTGCCAGCAGCCTATTCCCCGGGACAGAGAAAAACATTCAGTACTTC.

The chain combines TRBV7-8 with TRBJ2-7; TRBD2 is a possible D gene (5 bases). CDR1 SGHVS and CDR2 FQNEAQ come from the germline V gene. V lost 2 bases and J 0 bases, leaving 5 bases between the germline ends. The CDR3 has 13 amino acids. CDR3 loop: CASSLRGSYEQYF. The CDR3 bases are TGTGCCAGCAGCTTACGGGGCTCCTACGAGCAGTACTTC.

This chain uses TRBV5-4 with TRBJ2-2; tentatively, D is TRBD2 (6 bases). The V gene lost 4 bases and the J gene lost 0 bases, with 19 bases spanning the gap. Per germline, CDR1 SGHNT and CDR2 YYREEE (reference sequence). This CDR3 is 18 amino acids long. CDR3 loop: CASSVGGSGLANTGELFF. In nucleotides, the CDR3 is TGTGCCAGCAGCGTCGGGGGATCGGGTCTCGCGAACACCGGGGAGCTGTTTTTT. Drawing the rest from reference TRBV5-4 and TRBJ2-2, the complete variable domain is ETGVTQSPTHLIKTRGQQVTLRCSSQSGHNTVSWYQQALGQGPQFIFQYYREEENGRGNFPPRFSGLQFPNYSSELNVNALELDDSALYLCASSVGGSGLANTGELFFGEGSRLTVL.

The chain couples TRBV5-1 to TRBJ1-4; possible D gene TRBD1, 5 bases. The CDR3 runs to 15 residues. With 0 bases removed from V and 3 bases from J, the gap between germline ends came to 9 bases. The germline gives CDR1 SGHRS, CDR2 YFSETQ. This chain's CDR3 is CASSLVGGANEKLFF. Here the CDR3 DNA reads TGCGCCAGCAGCTTGGTTGGAGGGGCTAATGAAAAACTGTTTTTT.

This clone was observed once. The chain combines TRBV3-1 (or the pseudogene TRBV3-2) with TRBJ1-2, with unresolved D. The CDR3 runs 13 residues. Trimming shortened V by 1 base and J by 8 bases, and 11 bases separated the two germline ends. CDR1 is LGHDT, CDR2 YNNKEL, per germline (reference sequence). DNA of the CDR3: TGTGCCAGCAGCCAAGTTGGTGTAGCCGGCTACACCTTC. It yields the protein CASSQVGVAGYTF.

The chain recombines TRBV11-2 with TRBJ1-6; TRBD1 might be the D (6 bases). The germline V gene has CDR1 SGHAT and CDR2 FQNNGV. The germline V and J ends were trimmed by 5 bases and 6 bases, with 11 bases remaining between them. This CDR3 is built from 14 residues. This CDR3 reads CASSTDSSNSPLHF. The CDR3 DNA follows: TGTGCCAGCAGCACGGACAGCTCTAATTCACCCCTCCACTTT.

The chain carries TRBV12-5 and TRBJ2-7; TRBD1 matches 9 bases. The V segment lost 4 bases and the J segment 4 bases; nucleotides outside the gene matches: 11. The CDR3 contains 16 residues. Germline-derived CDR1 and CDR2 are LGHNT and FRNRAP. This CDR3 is CASGSVPTGGEYEQYF. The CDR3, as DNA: TGTGCTAGTGGTTCAGTCCCGACAGGGGGGGAGTACGAGCAGTACTTC.

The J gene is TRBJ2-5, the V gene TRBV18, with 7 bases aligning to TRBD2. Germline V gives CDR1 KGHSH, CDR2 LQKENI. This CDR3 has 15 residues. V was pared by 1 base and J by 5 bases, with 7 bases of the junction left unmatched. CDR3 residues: CASSPLGGEVETQYF. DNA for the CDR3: TGTGCCAGCTCACCACTGGGAGGGGAGGTCGAGACCCAGTACTTC.

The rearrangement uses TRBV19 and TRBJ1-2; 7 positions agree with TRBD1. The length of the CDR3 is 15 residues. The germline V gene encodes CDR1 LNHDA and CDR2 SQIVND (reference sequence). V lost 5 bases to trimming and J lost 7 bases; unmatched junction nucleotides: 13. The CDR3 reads CASSPRVRQGSGYTF. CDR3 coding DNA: TGTGCCAGTAGTCCTCGAGTCAGACAGGGAAGTGGCTACACCTTC.

The CDR3 DNA is TGCGCCAGCAGCCAAGTCCCGAGCACAGATACGCAGTATTTT. Its translation is CASSQVPSTDTQYF. The chain has TRBV4-1 and TRBJ2-3; D is uncertain. Trimming left V 1 base short and J 0 bases short, with 5 bases between. The CDR3 covers 14 residues. CDR1 is MGHRA, CDR2 YSYEKL, per germline.

CDR3 sequence (DNA): TGCGCCAGCAGCTCAGGACCCTCAGGGGTTGGGGAGACCCAGTACTTC. Translated, it gives CASSSGPSGVGETQYF. The rearrangement links TRBV5-1 to TRBJ2-5, with D possibly matching TRBD1 (6 bases). V lost 3 bases to trimming and J lost 5 bases, with 20 bases between them. Germline V gene sequence: CDR1 SGHRS, CDR2 YFSETQ. This CDR3 is built from 16 residues.

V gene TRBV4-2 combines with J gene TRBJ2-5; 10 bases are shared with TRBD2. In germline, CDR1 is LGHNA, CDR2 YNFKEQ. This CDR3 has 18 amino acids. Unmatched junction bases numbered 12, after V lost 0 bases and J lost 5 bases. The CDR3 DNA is TGTGCCAGCAGCCAAGATAGGAGGAGTAGCGGGGGGATGGAGACCCAGTACTTC. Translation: CASSQDRRSSGGMETQYF.

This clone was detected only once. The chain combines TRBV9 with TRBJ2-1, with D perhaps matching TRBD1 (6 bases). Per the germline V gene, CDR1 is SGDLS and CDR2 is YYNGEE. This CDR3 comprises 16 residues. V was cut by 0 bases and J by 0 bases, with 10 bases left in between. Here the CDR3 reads CASSVDPRGSYNEQFF. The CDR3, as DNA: TGTGCCAGCAGCGTAGACCCCAGGGGCTCCTACAATGAGCAGTTCTTC. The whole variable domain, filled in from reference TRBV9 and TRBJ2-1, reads DSGVTQTPKHLITATGQRVTLRCSPRSGDLSVYWYQQSLDQGLQFLIQYYNGEERAKGNILERFSAQQFPDLHSELNLSSLELGDSALYFCASSVDPRGSYNEQFFGPGTRLTVL.

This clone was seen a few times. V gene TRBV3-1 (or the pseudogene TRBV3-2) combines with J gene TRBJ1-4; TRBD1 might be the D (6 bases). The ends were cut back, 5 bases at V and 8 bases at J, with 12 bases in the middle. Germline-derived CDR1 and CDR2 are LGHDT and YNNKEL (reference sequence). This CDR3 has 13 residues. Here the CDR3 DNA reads TGTGCCAGCAGCAACAGGGCACAAGAAAAACTGTTTTTT. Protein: CASSNRAQEKLFF.

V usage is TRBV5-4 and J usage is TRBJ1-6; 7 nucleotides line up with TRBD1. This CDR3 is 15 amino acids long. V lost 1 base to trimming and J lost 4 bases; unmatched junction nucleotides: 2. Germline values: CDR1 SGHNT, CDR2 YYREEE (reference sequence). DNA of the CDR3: TGTGCCAGCAGCTTGTGGGGACAGTATAATTCACCCCTCCACTTT. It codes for CASSLWGQYNSPLHF.

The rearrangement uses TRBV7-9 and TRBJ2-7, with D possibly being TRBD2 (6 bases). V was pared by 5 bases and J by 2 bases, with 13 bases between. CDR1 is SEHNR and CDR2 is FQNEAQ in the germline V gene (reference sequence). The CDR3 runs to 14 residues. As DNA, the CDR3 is TGTGCCAGCAGCCGCTCCGGGGGACCCTACGAGCAGTACTTC. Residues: CASSRSGGPYEQYF. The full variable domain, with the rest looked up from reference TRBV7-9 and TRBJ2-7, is DTGVSQNPRHKITKRGQNVTFRCDPISEHNRLYWYRQTLGQGPEFLTYFQNEAQLEKSRLLSDRFSAERPKGSFSTLEIQRTEQGDSAMYLCASSRSGGPYEQYFGPGTRLTVT.

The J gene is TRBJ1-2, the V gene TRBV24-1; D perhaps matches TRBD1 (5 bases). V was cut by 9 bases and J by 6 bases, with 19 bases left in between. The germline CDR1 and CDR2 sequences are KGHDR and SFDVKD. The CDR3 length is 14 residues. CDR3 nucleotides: TGTGCCACCCCTTACAGGACCCAAGGGAATGGCTACACCTTC. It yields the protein CATPYRTQGNGYTF.

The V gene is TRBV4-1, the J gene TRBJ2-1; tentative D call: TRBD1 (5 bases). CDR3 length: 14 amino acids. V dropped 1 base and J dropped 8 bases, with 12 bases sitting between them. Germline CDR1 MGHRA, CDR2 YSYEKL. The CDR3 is CASSQAPGMHEQFF. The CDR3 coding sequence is TGCGCCAGCAGCCAAGCTCCAGGGATGCATGAGCAGTTCTTC.

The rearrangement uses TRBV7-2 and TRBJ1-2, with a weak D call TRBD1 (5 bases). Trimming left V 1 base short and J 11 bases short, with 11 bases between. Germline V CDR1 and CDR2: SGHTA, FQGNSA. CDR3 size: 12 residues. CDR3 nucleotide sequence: TGTGCCAGCAGCTTAGTTCGCAGGGTTTACACCTTC. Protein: CASSLVRRVYTF.

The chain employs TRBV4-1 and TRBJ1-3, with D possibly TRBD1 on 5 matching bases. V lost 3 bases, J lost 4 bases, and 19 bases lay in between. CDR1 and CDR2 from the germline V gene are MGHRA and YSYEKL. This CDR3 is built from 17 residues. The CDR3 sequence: CASSHPSGRGTGNTIYF. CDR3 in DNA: TGCGCCAGCAGCCACCCATCAGGGCGGGGGACGGGAAACACCATATATTTT.

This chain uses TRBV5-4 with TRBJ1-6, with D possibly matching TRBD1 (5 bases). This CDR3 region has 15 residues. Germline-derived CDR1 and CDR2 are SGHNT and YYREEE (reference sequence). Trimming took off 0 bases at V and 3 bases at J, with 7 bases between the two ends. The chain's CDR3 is CASSLEGDYNSPLHF. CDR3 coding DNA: TGTGCCAGCAGCTTGGAAGGGGACTATAATTCACCCCTCCACTTT.

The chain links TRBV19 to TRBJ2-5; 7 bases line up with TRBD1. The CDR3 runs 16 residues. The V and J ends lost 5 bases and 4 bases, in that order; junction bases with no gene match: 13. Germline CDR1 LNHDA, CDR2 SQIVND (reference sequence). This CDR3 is CASSSPGQLTSETQYF. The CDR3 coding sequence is TGTGCCAGTAGTTCGCCGGGACAGCTGACGTCAGAGACCCAGTACTTC.

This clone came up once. Here the CDR3 reads CASSFNLGPGTGELFF. CDR3 bases: TGCGCCAGCAGCTTTAATCTGGGGCCTGGCACCGGGGAGCTGTTTTTT. This sequence joins TRBV5-1 and TRBJ2-2, with D maybe TRBD1 (5 bases). CDR1 and CDR2 (germline): SGHRS, YFSETQ. Trimming removed 2 bases from V and 4 bases from J, with 15 bases in between. This CDR3 is 16 amino acids long. Variable domain in full (rest from reference TRBV5-1 and TRBJ2-2): KAGVTQTPRYLIKTRGQQVTLSCSPISGHRSVSWYQQTPGQGLQFLFEYFSETQRNKGNFPGRFSGRQFSNSRSEMNVSTLELGDSALYLCASSFNLGPGTGELFFGEGSRLTVL.

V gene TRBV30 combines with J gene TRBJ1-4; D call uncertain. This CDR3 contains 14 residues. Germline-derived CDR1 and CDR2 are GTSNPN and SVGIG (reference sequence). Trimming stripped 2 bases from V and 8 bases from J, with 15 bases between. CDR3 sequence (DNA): TGTGCCTGGAGTACCGACCCTACCGGGGAAAAACTGTTTTTT. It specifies CAWSTDPTGEKLFF. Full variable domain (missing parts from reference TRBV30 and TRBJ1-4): SQTIHQWPATLVQPVGSPLSLECTVEGTSNPNLYWYRQAAGRGLQLLFYSVGIGQISSEVPQNLSASRPQDRQFILSSKKLLLSDSGFYLCAWSTDPTGEKLFFGSGTQLSVL.

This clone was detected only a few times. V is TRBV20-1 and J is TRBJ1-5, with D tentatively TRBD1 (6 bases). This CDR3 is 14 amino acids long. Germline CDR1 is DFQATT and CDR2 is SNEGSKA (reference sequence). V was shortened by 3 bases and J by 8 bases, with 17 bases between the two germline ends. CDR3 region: CSASRVPAGEPQHF. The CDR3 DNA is TGCAGTGCTAGTAGGGTTCCGGCAGGGGAGCCCCAGCATTTT.

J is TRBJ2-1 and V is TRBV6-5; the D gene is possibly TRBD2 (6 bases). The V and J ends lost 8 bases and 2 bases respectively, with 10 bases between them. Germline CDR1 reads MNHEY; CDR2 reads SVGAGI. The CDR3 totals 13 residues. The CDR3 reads CASGTQAYNEQFF. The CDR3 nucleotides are TGTGCCAGCGGGACTCAAGCCTACAATGAGCAGTTCTTC.